The 11 T cell receptor beta chains reported below all come from one sample, sequenced in a study of chronic HIV infection and antiretroviral therapy. TCRdb analysed the 5' RACE reads with MiXCR anew, one entry per CDR3 protein. The profile shows some 37,000 distinct CDR3 sequences, 7% to 10% of them singletons. The sequenced material came from peripheral blood. The receptors originated from an adult who had HIV and had not received antiretroviral therapy, or was an uninfected healthy control (not recorded which).

Worth noting for this clonotype: At one boundary the junction diverges from the germline segment, which might be a read error. This chain connects TRBV7-8 to TRBJ2-7, with D possibly TRBD1 on 7 matching bases. Germline V gene sequence: CDR1 SGHVS, CDR2 FQNEAQ. This CDR3 region has 14 residues. The CDR3 is CASSLGRGVYERYF. The CDR3, as DNA: TGTGCCAGCAGCTTAGGCAGGGGGGTCTACGAGCGGTACTTC.

This clonotype was seen repeatedly, ten times or more. This chain connects TRBV13 to TRBJ1-6, with D perhaps matching TRBD1 (5 bases). Germline V gene lookup returns CDR1 PRHDT and CDR2 FYEKMQ (reference sequence). V was pared by 9 bases and J by 4 bases, with 13 bases between. The CDR3 covers 14 residues. This CDR3 is CASSRGGYNSPLHF. The CDR3 DNA reads TGTGCCAGTTCTAGGGGCGGATATAATTCACCCCTCCACTTT.

This clonotype was observed many times. The chain combines TRBV2 with TRBJ2-1; 9 bases agree with TRBD2. Per the germline V gene, CDR1 is SNHLY and CDR2 is FYNNEI. This CDR3 is 16 amino acids long. V was pared by 4 bases and J by 2 bases, with 6 bases of the junction left unmatched. CDR3 amino acids: CASSARREGPYNEQFF. The CDR3 bases are TGTGCCAGCAGTGCGAGGCGGGAGGGCCCCTACAATGAGCAGTTCTTC.

The chain has TRBV5-1 and TRBJ1-5, with a tentative D call TRBD1 (6 bases). Trimming took 4 bases from V and 7 from J, leaving 15 bases between them. The CDR3 consists of 14 residues. Per the germline V gene, CDR1 is SGHRS and CDR2 is YFSETQ. CDR3 sequence: CASSPGQPGQPQHF. In DNA form, the CDR3 reads TGCGCCAGCAGCCCCGGACAGCCGGGACAGCCCCAGCATTTT.

Many counts were recorded for this clonotype. The gene calls are TRBV2 and TRBJ2-1; TRBD2 aligns across 7 bases. Looked up from germline, CDR1 is SNHLY and CDR2 is FYNNEI. J gave up 0 bases and V 2 bases, and 1 base lay outside the gene matches. The CDR3 has 15 amino acids. In DNA form, the CDR3 reads TGTGCCAGCAGTGAACTAGCGGCCTCCTACAATGAGCAGTTCTTC. Translating it yields CASSELAASYNEQFF.

This clonotype was recorded many times. The chain is built from TRBV12-3 or TRBV12-4 and TRBJ2-7, with D hard to call. There are 14 residues in the CDR3. Trimming stripped 5 bases from V and 2 bases from J, with 13 bases between. This CDR3 is CASSLIRRTYEQYF. The CDR3 DNA sequence: TGTGCCAGCAGTCTCATAAGGCGTACCTACGAGCAGTACTTC.

There are many counts of this clonotype. The chain employs TRBV9 and TRBJ2-2; the D is unclear. CDR3 size: 12 residues. Germline V lookup: CDR1 SGDLS, CDR2 YYNGEE. Trimming cost V 4 bases and J 4 bases, with 5 bases left between them. The CDR3 DNA sequence: TGTGCCAGCAGCCTGGCCACCGGGGAGCTGTTTTTT. Translating gives CASSLATGELFF.

This clonotype was counted once. The chain recombines TRBV9 with TRBJ2-2; TRBD1 aligns across 7 bases. V shed 5 bases, J shed 0 bases, and the junction held 4 bases outside the gene matches. Germline V gives CDR1 SGDLS, CDR2 YYNGEE. The CDR3 consists of 15 residues. Here the CDR3 reads CASRAGTANTGELFF. CDR3 bases: TGTGCCAGCAGAGCCGGGACAGCGAACACCGGGGAGCTGTTTTTT. Combining the CDR3 with reference TRBV9 and TRBJ2-2 gives the whole variable domain DSGVTQTPKHLITATGQRVTLRCSPRSGDLSVYWYQQSLDQGLQFLIQYYNGEERAKGNILERFSAQQFPDLHSELNLSSLELGDSALYFCASRAGTANTGELFFGEGSRLTVL.

Concerning this clonotype: This may arise from a read error, as a much more abundant clone is one base away. No conserved phenylalanine or tryptophan ends this CDR3, so it is likely a read error. The rearrangement links TRBV28 to TRBJ2-7, with 7 nucleotides matching TRBD1. The CDR3 is made up of 14 amino acids. After removal of 6 bases from V and 3 bases from J, the junction contained 8 bases not matched to a gene. In germline, CDR1 is MDHEN, CDR2 SYDVKM. The CDR3: CASRTGTADYEQYL. DNA for the CDR3: TGTGCCAGCAGGACCGGGACAGCCGACTACGAGCAGTACCTC.

This clonotype was counted between two and nine times. The CDR3 DNA follows: TGTGCCAGCAGTTACCGGACAGGGGACGAGCAGTACTTC. It yields the protein CASSYRTGDEQYF. The chain carries TRBV6-5 and TRBJ2-7; 9 positions agree with TRBD1. V shed 2 bases and J 5 bases; nucleotides not matched to a gene: 1. The CDR3 covers 13 residues. Germline V gene lookup returns CDR1 MNHEY and CDR2 SVGAGI.

Many counts were recorded for this clonotype. The chain combines TRBV4-1 with TRBJ2-5, with D unclear. Per germline, CDR1 MGHRA and CDR2 YSYEKL. The V gene lost 0 bases and the J gene lost 2 bases, with 10 bases spanning the gap. This CDR3 has 15 amino acids. The CDR3 here is CASSQDRPFQETQYF. The CDR3 DNA follows: TGCGCCAGCAGCCAAGATAGGCCTTTTCAAGAGACCCAGTACTTC.